This TCR beta chain was sequenced during a study of CD4 T cells in relation to SARS-CoV-2 and coronaviruses. Across the study: After 10 to 11 days of antigen culture, PBMC TCR beta CDR3s were sequenced.

CDR1 and CDR2 (germline): LGHDT, YNNKEL (reference sequence). With 1 base removed from V and 0 bases from J, the gap between germline ends came to 7 bases. This CDR3 has 15 residues. CD4+ T cells from unexposed donors were obtained before the COVID-19 pandemic (2011-2018). The cells were cultured for approximately ten days before CD4+ T cells were isolated. Testing used SARS-CoV-2 S/N and four cold-coronavirus spikes on unexposed-donor CD4+ T cells, cells permitting. In this sample, this clone turned up a few times. The antigen remains undetermined. Other DNA sequences in the sample encode the same CDR3. Libraries were prepared by immunoSEQ multiplex PCR; TCRdb keeps only in-frame clonotypes and omits some of them. The sample shows 30,000 or so clones, over 65% of them seen only once. Overall study findings and caveats: Monoreactive clones expanded significantly more to SARS-CoV-2 than crossreactive clones did.

The V and J genes are TRBV3-1 (or the pseudogene TRBV3-2) and TRBJ1-5, with no clear D. The sequence was collected from a human donor in good health. Sequencing used CD4+ T cells from PBMCs, cultured in vitro. CDR3 DNA: TGTGCCAGCAGCCAAGGGGTCTATAGCAATCAGCCCCAGCATTTT. It specifies CASSQGVYSNQPQHF.